Listed below are T cell receptor beta chains from one sample, sequenced in a study of OX40 agonist ivuxolimab in advanced cancers. Measured with immunoSEQ multiplex PCR; TCRdb has only the in-frame clones, and not every one. The repertoire consists of some 68,000 clones, with roughly nine tenths occurring once and the leading ten covering under 14%. This sample comprised CD4+ or CD8+ T cells sorted from blood, obtained in a trial of the OX40 agonist ivuxolimab. The receptors were gathered from an adult with an advanced solid tumor such as melanoma, head and neck, liver or kidney cancer. Each CDR3 is given without its conserved first and last residue.

V	CDR3
TRBV5-1	ASSLGQGSSPLH
TRBV7-8	ASSLGRTAGELF
TRBV5-1	ASSPQGAGTGELF
TRBV19	ASSIRARNEKLF
TRBV6-5	ASSYSGLEAGEQY
TRBV6-6	ASTLQQGAMFGYT
TRBV7-9	ASSLPFGTNFGQETQY
TRBV11-2	ASTAWGVGGELF
TRBV7-8	ASSLVSGTVGSYEQY
TRBV14	ASSLLLGLYNEQF
TRBV28	ASRLPGTGNYGYT
TRBV9	ASSASSGLWQPQH
TRBV9	ASSVALGGTSGKNEQF